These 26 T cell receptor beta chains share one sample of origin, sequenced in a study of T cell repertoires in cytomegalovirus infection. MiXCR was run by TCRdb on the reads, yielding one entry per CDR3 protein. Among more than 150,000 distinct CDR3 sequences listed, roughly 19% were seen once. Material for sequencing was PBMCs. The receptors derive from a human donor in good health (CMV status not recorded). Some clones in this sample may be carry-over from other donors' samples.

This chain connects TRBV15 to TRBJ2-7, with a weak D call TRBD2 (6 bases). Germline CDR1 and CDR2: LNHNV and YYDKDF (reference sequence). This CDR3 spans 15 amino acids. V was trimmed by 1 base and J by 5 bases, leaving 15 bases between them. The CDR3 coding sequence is TGTGCCACCAGCAGAGGTGGCGGGGAGAGCGACGAGCAGTACTTC. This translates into CATSRGGGESDEQYF.

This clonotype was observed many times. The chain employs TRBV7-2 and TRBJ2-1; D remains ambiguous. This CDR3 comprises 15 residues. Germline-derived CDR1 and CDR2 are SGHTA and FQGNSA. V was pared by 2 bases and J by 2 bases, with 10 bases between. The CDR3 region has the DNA TGTGCCAGCAGCTTAACACGACGGACCTACAATGAGCAGTTCTTC. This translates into CASSLTRRTYNEQFF.

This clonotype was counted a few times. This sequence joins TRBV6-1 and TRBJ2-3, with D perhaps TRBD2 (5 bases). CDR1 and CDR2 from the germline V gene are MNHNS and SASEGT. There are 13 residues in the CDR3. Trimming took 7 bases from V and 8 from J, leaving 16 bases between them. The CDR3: CASKGLMHGTQYF. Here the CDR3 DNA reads TGTGCCAGCAAAGGACTCATGCACGGTACGCAGTATTTT.

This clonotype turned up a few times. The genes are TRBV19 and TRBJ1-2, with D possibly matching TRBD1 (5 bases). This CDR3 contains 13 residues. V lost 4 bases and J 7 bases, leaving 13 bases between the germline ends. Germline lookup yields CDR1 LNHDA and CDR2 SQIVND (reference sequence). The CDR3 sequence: CASSTLQGAGYTF. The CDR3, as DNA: TGTGCCAGTAGTACACTCCAGGGAGCTGGCTACACCTTC.

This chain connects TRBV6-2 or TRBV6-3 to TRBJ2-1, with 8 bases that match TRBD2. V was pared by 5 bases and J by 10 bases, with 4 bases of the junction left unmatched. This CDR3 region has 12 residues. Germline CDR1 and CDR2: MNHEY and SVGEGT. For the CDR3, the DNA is TGTGCCAGCAGTACTAAGCGGGAGGAGCAGTTCTTC. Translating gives CASSTKREEQFF.

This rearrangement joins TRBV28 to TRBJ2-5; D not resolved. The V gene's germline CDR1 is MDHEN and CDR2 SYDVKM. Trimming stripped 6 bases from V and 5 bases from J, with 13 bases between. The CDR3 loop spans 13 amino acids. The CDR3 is CASRLAFGETQYF. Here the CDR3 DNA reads TGTGCCAGCAGGTTGGCCTTCGGGGAGACCCAGTACTTC.

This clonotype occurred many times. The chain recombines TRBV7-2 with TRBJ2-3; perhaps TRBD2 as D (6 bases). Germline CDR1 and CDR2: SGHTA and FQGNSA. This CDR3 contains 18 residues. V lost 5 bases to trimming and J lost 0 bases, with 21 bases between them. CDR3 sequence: CASSLGLGGPFSTDTQYF. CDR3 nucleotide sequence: TGTGCCAGCAGCCTGGGGTTGGGGGGACCTTTTAGCACAGATACGCAGTATTTT.

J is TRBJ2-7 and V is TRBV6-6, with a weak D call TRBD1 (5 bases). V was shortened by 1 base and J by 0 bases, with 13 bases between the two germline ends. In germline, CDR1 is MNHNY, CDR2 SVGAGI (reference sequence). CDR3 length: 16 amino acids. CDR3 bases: TGTGCCAGCAGTTACTTCGCACTCGACAGCTCCTACGAGCAGTACTTC. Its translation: CASSYFALDSSYEQYF.

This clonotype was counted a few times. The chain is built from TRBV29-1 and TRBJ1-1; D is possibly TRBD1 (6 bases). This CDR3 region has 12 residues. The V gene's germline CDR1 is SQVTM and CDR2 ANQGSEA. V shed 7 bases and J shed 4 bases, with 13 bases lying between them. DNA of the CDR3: TGCAGCGCCAAGAGGGGGATCACTGAAGCTTTCTTT. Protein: CSAKRGITEAFF.

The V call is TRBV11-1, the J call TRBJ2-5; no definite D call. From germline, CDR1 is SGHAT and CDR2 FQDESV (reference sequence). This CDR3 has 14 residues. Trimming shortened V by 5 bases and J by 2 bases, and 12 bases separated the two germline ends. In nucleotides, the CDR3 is TGTGCCAGCAGCCCCAGCGCGGCTCAAGAGACCCAGTACTTC. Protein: CASSPSAAQETQYF.

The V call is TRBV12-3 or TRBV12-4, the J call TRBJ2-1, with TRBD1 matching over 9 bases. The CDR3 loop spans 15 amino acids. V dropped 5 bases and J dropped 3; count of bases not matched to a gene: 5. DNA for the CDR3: TGTGCCAGCAGTAAGACAGGGGGACGCTACAATGAGCAGTTCTTC. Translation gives CASSKTGGRYNEQFF.

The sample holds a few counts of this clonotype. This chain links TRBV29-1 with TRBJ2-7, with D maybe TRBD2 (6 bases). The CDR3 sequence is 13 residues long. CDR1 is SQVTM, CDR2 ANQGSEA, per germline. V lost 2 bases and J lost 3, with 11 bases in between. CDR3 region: CSVETGDGYEQYF. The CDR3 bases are TGCAGCGTTGAAACGGGAGATGGCTACGAGCAGTACTTC.

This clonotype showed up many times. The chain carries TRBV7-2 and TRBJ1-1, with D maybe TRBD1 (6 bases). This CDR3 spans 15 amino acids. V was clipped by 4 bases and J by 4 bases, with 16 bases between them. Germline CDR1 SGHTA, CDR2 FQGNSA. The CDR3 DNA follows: TGTGCCAGCAGCTCTACAGGGCACGGTGGCACTGAAGCTTTCTTT. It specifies CASSSTGHGGTEAFF. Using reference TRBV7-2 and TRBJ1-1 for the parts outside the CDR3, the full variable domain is GAGVSQSPSNKVTEKGKDVELRCDPISGHTALYWYRQSLGQGLEFLIYFQGNSAPDKSGLPSDRFSAERTGGSVSTLTIQRTQQEDSAVYLCASSSTGHGGTEAFFGQGTRLTVV.

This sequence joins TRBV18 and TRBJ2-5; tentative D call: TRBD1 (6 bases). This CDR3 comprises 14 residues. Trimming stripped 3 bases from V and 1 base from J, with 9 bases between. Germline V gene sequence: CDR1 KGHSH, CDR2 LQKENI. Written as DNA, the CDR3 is TGTGCCAGCTCACCGGGGGCAGTCCAAGAGACCCAGTACTTC. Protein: CASSPGAVQETQYF.

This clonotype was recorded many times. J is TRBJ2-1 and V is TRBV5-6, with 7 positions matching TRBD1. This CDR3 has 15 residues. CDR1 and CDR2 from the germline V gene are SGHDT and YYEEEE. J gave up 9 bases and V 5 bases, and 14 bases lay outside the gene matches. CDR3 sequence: CASSSQGPAGTEQFF. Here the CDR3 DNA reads TGTGCCAGCAGTTCACAGGGGCCCGCAGGGACTGAGCAGTTCTTC.

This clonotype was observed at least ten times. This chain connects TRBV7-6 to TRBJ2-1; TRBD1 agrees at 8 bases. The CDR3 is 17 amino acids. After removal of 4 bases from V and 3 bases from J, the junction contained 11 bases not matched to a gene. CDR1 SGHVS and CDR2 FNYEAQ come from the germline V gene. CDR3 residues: CASSSTTDRGYYNEQFF. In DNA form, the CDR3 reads TGTGCCAGCAGCTCGACTACCGACAGGGGTTACTACAATGAGCAGTTCTTC.

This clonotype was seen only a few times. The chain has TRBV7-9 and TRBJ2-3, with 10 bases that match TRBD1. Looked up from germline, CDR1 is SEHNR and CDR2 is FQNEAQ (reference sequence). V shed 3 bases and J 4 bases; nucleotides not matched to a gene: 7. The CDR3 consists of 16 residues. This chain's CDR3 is CASSFLPGQGPDTQYF. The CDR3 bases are TGTGCCAGCAGCTTCTTACCGGGACAGGGGCCAGATACGCAGTATTTT.

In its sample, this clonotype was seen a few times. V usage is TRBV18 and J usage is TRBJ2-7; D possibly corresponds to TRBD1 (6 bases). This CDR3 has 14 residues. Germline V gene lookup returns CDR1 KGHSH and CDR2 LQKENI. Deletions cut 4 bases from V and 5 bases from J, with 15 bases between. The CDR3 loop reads CASSRELKGDEQYF. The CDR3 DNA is TGTGCCAGCTCACGGGAGTTAAAGGGGGACGAGCAGTACTTC.

The CDR3 nucleotides read TGTGCCATCAGGGCGGAGGAGACCCAGTACTTC. Its translation: CAIRAEETQYF. J is TRBJ2-5 and V is TRBV6-2 or TRBV6-3; D is possibly TRBD1 (5 bases). Germline V gives CDR1 MNHEY, CDR2 SVGEGT. The ends were cut back, 10 bases at V and 5 bases at J, with 11 bases in the middle. CDR3 length: 11 amino acids.

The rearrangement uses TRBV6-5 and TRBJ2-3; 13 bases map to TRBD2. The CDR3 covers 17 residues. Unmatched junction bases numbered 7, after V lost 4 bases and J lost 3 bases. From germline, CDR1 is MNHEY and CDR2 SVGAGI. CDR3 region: CASSSLLLAGGTDTQYF. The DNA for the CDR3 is TGTGCCAGCAGTTCTTTACTACTAGCGGGGGGGACAGATACGCAGTATTTT.

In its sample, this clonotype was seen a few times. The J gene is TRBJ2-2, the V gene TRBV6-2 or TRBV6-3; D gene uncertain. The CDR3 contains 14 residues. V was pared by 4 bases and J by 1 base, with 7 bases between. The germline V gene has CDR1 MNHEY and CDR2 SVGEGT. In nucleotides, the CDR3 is TGTGCCAGCAGTTTGGACGGGAACACCGGGGAGCTGTTTTTT. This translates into CASSLDGNTGELFF.

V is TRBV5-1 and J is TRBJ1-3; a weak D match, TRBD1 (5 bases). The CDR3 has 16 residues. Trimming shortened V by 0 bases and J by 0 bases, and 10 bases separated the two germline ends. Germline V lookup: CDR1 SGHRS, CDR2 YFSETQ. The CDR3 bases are TGCGCCAGCAGCTTGGGGACATCGACCTCTGGAAACACCATATATTTT. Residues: CASSLGTSTSGNTIYF.

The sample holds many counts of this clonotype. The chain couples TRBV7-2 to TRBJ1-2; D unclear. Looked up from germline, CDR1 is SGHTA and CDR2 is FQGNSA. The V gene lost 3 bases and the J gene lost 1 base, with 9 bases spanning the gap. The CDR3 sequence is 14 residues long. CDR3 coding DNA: TGTGCCAGCAGCTTGGCCCGGGATAACTATGGCTACACCTTC. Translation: CASSLARDNYGYTF.

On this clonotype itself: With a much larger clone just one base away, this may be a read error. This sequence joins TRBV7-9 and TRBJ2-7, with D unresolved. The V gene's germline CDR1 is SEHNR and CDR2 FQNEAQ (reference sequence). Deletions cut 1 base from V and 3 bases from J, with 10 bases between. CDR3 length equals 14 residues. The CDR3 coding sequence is TGTGCCAGCAGCTTAGGGGTGGAGATCTACGAGCAGTACTTC. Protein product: CASSLGVEIYEQYF.

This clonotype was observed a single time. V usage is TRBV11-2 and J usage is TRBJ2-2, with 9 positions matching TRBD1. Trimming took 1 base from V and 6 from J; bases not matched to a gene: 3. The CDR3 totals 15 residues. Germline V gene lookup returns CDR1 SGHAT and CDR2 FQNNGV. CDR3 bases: TGTGCCAGCAGCTTAGGGACAGGGGTCCCCGGGGAGCTGTTTTTT. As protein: CASSLGTGVPGELFF.

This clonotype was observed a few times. The CDR3 sequence is CSAPVGGTYEQYF. The CDR3 DNA follows: TGCAGTGCGCCGGTGGGGGGGACCTACGAGCAGTACTTC. The chain is built from TRBV20-1 and TRBJ2-7; 7 bases are a match to TRBD2. This CDR3 spans 13 amino acids. Germline-derived CDR1 and CDR2 are DFQATT and SNEGSKA (reference sequence). V lost 6 bases, J lost 2 bases, and 7 bases stayed unmatched.